Presented here are 15 T cell receptor beta chains from one specimen sequenced in a study of blood T cell repertoires in COVID-19. The protocol was immunoSEQ multiplex PCR, while the TCRdb copy is restricted to in-frame clones and leaves out a portion. The data contain some 450,000 clones, 70% to 90% of them singletons. Sequencing input: peripheral blood. The receptors were gathered from a man between 18 and 35 years old with COVID-19, enrolled during active disease.

V and J are TRBV29-1 and TRBJ2-1, with D maybe TRBD2 (7 bases). Trimming removed 4 bases from V and 2 bases from J, with 9 bases in between. The length of the CDR3 is 13 residues. Germline V lookup: CDR1 SQVTM, CDR2 ANQGSEA. The CDR3 DNA follows: TGCAGCGTTGGGCGGGGGCCCTACAATGAGCAGTTCTTC. Translation gives CSVGRGPYNEQFF.

The J gene is TRBJ2-1, the V gene TRBV3-1 (or the pseudogene TRBV3-2); D perhaps matches TRBD2 (5 bases). Germline V CDR1 and CDR2: LGHDT, YNNKEL (reference sequence). V was cut by 1 base and J by 6 bases, with 7 bases left in between. The length of the CDR3 is 13 residues. The CDR3 here is CASSQGTVNEQFF. In nucleotides, the CDR3 is TGTGCCAGCAGCCAAGGGACTGTCAATGAGCAGTTCTTC.

The gene calls are TRBV18 and TRBJ2-1, with 8 positions matching TRBD2. From germline, CDR1 is KGHSH and CDR2 LQKENI. J lost 8 bases, V lost 6 bases, and 3 bases had no gene match. The CDR3 length is 12 residues. The CDR3, as DNA: TGTGCCAGCTCCACCGGGGGGGATGAGCAGTTCTTC. Protein product: CASSTGGDEQFF.

This rearrangement joins TRBV6-5 to TRBJ1-1; the match to TRBD1 covers 7 bases. Trimming removed 4 bases from V and 7 bases from J; junction bases left unmatched: 6. CDR1 and CDR2 from the germline V gene are MNHEY and SVGAGI. The CDR3 runs 13 residues. CDR3 coding DNA: TGTGCCAGCAGTTTGGGACAGCTTGATGAAGCTTTCTTT. Residues: CASSLGQLDEAFF.

The rearrangement uses TRBV5-1 and TRBJ1-5, with D possibly TRBD1 on 5 matching bases. The V end was cut by 1 base, the J end by 4 bases, with 9 bases between. Germline V gene lookup returns CDR1 SGHRS and CDR2 YFSETQ. This CDR3 spans 14 amino acids. In DNA form, the CDR3 reads TGCGCCAGCAGCTTGATCGGGGGTAATCAGCCCCAGCATTTT. This codes for CASSLIGGNQPQHF.

The rearrangement joins TRBV10-2 to TRBJ2-1; 8 nucleotides agree with TRBD2. The length of the CDR3 is 16 residues. The germline V gene encodes CDR1 WSHSY and CDR2 SAAADI. The trim removed 1 base at V and 0 bases at J, leaving 2 bases unmatched. CDR3 in amino acids: CASSEYGRGSYNEQFF. Here the CDR3 DNA reads TGCGCCAGCAGTGAGTACGGGAGGGGCTCCTACAATGAGCAGTTCTTC.

This chain joins TRBV28 and TRBJ2-7, with 7 bases identical to TRBD2. This CDR3 has 15 amino acids. CDR1 is MDHEN, CDR2 SYDVKM, per germline. V lost 2 bases, J lost 0 bases, and 4 bases stayed unmatched. The CDR3 DNA reads as TGTGCCAGCAGTTTAACTAGCGTCGCCTCCTACGAGCAGTACTTC. This encodes CASSLTSVASYEQYF.

V is TRBV10-3 and J is TRBJ1-1; TRBD1 matches 9 bases. The CDR3 is 13 amino acids. Germline CDR1 ENHRY, CDR2 SYGVKD. Losses at the gene ends were 6 bases for V and 1 base for J; bases not matched to a gene: 0. The CDR3 loop reads CAIRTGGNTEAFF. Here the CDR3 DNA reads TGTGCCATCAGGACAGGGGGGAACACTGAAGCTTTCTTT.

This clone was observed a single time. The rearrangement links TRBV27 to TRBJ1-2; a weak D match, TRBD1 (6 bases). The CDR3 has 15 amino acids. Looked up from germline, CDR1 is MNHEY and CDR2 is SMNVEV (reference sequence). The V end was cut by 6 bases, the J end by 0 bases, with 14 bases between. CDR3 sequence reads: CASRTRQAPNYGYTF. The CDR3 DNA sequence: TGTGCCAGCAGAACCCGACAGGCCCCTAACTATGGCTACACCTTC.

V is TRBV6-8 and J is TRBJ1-2, with TRBD1 identical over 7 bases. After removal of 1 base from V and 4 bases from J, the junction contained 0 bases not matched to a gene. Per the germline V gene, CDR1 is MNHGY and CDR2 is SAAAGT. The CDR3 has 13 amino acids. Here the CDR3 reads CASSYWDSYGYTF. The CDR3 coding sequence is TGTGCCAGCAGTTACTGGGACAGCTATGGCTACACCTTC.

Regarding this clone: Within the sample, other DNA sequences also encode this same CDR3. The genes are TRBV27 and TRBJ1-5, with 7 bases identical to TRBD1. This CDR3 contains 14 residues. CDR1 and CDR2 from the germline V gene are MNHEY and SMNVEV (reference sequence). V lost 5 bases to trimming and J lost 4 bases; unmatched junction nucleotides: 5. CDR3 DNA sequence: TGTGCCAGCAGTCCGCGACAGGGTAATCAGCCCCAGCATTTT. This gives the protein CASSPRQGNQPQHF.

This clone was found once. This chain links TRBV3-1 (or the pseudogene TRBV3-2) with TRBJ2-2, with D unresolved. The CDR3 has 16 amino acids. V dropped 1 base and J dropped 1 base, with 10 bases sitting between them. Germline values: CDR1 LGHDT, CDR2 YNNKEL (reference sequence). The CDR3: CASSQGWSRNTGELFF. DNA for the CDR3: TGTGCCAGCAGCCAAGGGTGGTCTAGGAACACCGGGGAGCTGTTTTTT.

The genes are TRBV5-1 and TRBJ2-7; possible D gene TRBD1, 5 bases. Germline assignment: CDR1 SGHRS and CDR2 YFSETQ. There are 15 residues in the CDR3. The ends were cut back, 0 bases at V and 3 bases at J, with 13 bases in the middle. The CDR3 DNA sequence: TGCGCCAGCAGCTTGGGGGCCAGGGCCGACTACGAGCAGTACTTC. Translated, it gives CASSLGARADYEQYF.

J is TRBJ2-3 and V is TRBV7-9, with unresolved D. Trimming pared 3 bases from V and 0 bases from J, leaving 10 bases between. Germline V lookup: CDR1 SEHNR, CDR2 FQNEAQ (reference sequence). CDR3 length: 15 amino acids. In DNA, the CDR3 is TGTGCCAGCAGCTTCCAGTCGACTAGCACAGATACGCAGTATTTT. Residues: CASSFQSTSTDTQYF.

The V gene is TRBV18, the J gene TRBJ2-2; possible D gene TRBD1, 6 bases. Germline values: CDR1 KGHSH, CDR2 LQKENI. V lost 0 bases and J lost 0, with 8 bases in between. The CDR3 is 16 amino acids. CDR3 DNA sequence: TGTGCCAGCTCACCACCGGGGGCCGCGAACACCGGGGAGCTGTTTTTT. Protein: CASSPPGAANTGELFF. Full variable domain (outside the CDR3, taken from reference TRBV18 and TRBJ2-2): NAGVMQNPRHLVRRRGQEARLRCSPMKGHSHVYWYRQLPEEGLKFMVYLQKENIIDESGMPKERFSAEFPKEGPSILRIQQVVRGDSAAYFCASSPPGAANTGELFFGEGSRLTVL.